These 6 T cell receptor beta chains originate from one sample sequenced in a study of blood T cell repertoires in COVID-19. Clones were read by immunoSEQ multiplex PCR, and TCRdb kept only the in-frame ones, dropping some. The sample holds 90,000 to 100,000 clones, 70% to 90% seen once. The sample comprised peripheral blood. The receptor set was obtained from a human donor in a cohort sampled during active COVID-19.

This rearrangement joins TRBV18 to TRBJ1-2, with 8 positions matching TRBD1. Germline assignment: CDR1 KGHSH and CDR2 LQKENI. J gave up 4 bases and V 8 bases, and 6 bases lay outside the gene matches. CDR3 length: 13 residues. CDR3 DNA: TGTGCCAGCGATGGACAGGGAAGCTATGGCTACACCTTC. Protein product: CASDGQGSYGYTF.

V and J are TRBV19 and TRBJ2-1, with 9 bases lining up with TRBD2. This CDR3 is 14 amino acids long. V was pared by 3 bases and J by 6 bases, with 3 bases of the junction left unmatched. Germline V gives CDR1 LNHDA, CDR2 SQIVND (reference sequence). CDR3 nucleotide sequence: TGTGCCAGTAGTATTCTAGCGGGGTCCAATGAGCAGTTCTTC. This sequence encodes CASSILAGSNEQFF.

The chain uses TRBV5-6 and TRBJ1-5, with a possible D match to TRBD1 (5 bases). This CDR3 spans 15 amino acids. The germline CDR1 and CDR2 sequences are SGHDT and YYEEEE. V lost 0 bases and J lost 5, with 12 bases in between. The CDR3 is CASSLGGSRDQPQHF. The CDR3 region has the DNA TGTGCCAGCAGCTTGGGGGGCAGCCGAGATCAGCCCCAGCATTTT.

V usage is TRBV18 and J usage is TRBJ2-7; D unclear. V lost 0 bases and J lost 6, with 18 bases in between. Germline V gene data show CDR1 as KGHSH and CDR2 as LQKENI. The CDR3 has 16 residues. CDR3: CASSPPKTTNSGEQYF. As DNA, the CDR3 is TGTGCCAGCTCACCACCAAAAACGACAAATTCAGGCGAGCAGTACTTC. Looking up the rest from reference TRBV18 and TRBJ2-7 gives the full variable domain: NAGVMQNPRHLVRRRGQEARLRCSPMKGHSHVYWYRQLPEEGLKFMVYLQKENIIDESGMPKERFSAEFPKEGPSILRIQQVVRGDSAAYFCASSPPKTTNSGEQYFGPGTRLTVT.

The rearrangement joins TRBV6-2 or TRBV6-3 to TRBJ2-7; the D gene is possibly TRBD2 (6 bases). Germline V gene data show CDR1 as MNHEY and CDR2 as SVGEGT. The CDR3 has 14 amino acids. V lost 0 bases and J 5 bases, leaving 11 bases between the germline ends. In DNA form, the CDR3 reads TGTGCCAGCAGTTACTCGGAGGGTTGGAACGAGCAGTACTTC. Residues: CASSYSEGWNEQYF.

J is TRBJ2-4 and V is TRBV18; tentatively, D is TRBD1 (5 bases). The CDR3 length is 12 residues. Germline V lookup: CDR1 KGHSH, CDR2 LQKENI. Trimming took 0 bases from V and 15 from J, leaving 12 bases between them. CDR3 coding DNA: TGTGCCAGCTCACCACCCGACAGCACCGCGTACTTC. Its protein product is CASSPPDSTAYF.